This TCR beta chain was found in a study of CD8+ T cells in alopecia areata. Extracted RNA was reverse transcribed, and the resulting cDNA served as sequencing template. Sequencing was performed with immunoSEQ multiplex PCR; in TCRdb, only in-frame clones are kept and a portion is missing. The sample comprises 70,000 or so clones, roughly 30% of which are singletons, and 14% to 15% rests with the top ten. Treatment described: oral pan-JAK inhibitor, 5-10 mg twice daily. This clonotype was obtained from a human donor with alopecia areata. Material: CD8+ T cells sorted from blood, obtained at week 4, from a patient treated with tofacitinib.

CDR3 loop: CASSQVEVYEQYF. The DNA of the CDR3 is TGCGCCAGCAGCCAAGTTGAAGTTTACGAGCAGTACTTC. This chain connects TRBV4-1 to TRBJ2-7, with D hard to call. The CDR3 loop spans 13 amino acids. The germline V gene encodes CDR1 MGHRA and CDR2 YSYEKL. V dropped 1 base and J dropped 4 bases, with 8 bases sitting between them.